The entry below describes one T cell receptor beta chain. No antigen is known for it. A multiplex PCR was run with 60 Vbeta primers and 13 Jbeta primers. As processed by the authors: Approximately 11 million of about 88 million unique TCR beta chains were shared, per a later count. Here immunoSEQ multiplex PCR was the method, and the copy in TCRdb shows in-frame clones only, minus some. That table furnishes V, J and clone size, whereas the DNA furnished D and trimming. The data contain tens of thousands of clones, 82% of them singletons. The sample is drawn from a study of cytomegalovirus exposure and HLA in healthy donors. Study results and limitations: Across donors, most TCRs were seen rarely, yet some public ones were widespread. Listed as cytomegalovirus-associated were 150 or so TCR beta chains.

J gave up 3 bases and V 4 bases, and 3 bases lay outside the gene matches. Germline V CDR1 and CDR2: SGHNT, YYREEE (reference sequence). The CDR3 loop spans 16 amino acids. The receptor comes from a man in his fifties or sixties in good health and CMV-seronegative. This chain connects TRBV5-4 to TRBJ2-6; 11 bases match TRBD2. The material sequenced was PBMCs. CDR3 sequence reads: CASSLGTSGGANVLTF. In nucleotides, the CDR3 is TGTGCCAGCAGCCTAGGGACTAGCGGTGGGGCCAACGTCCTGACTTTC.